This T cell receptor beta chain was observed in a study of cytomegalovirus exposure and HLA in healthy donors. The CDR3 covers 13 residues. Germline CDR1 is GTSNPN and CDR2 is SVGIG (reference sequence). The germline V and J ends were trimmed by 2 bases and 7 bases, with 9 bases remaining between them. PCR involved 60 Vbeta and 13 Jbeta primers. This table comes from immunoSEQ multiplex PCR, and its TCRdb copy is limited to in-frame clones, with some not included. Among roughly 120,000 clones listed, approximately 73% were seen once. This TCR came from a man aged 55 to 70 in good health and CMV-seropositive. J is TRBJ1-6 and V is TRBV30, with a weak D call TRBD1 (5 bases). The sample taken for sequencing was PBMCs. The CDR3 loop reads CAWSKRGNSPLHF. CDR3 nucleotides: TGTGCCTGGAGTAAACGGGGGAATTCACCCCTCCACTTT.